Listed here are 26 T cell receptor beta chains from one sample, sequenced in a study of shared T cell receptors in the human thymus. The method was immunoSEQ multiplex PCR; TCRdb's version includes in-frame clones alone and lacks a portion of them. The sample shows more than 550,000 clones, around 87% of them seen only once. The same sample was also used in a study of human thymus T cells.

The sequenced material came from thymocytes. All receptors come from a boy in the first two years of life with a congenital heart defect.

V usage is TRBV7-3 and J usage is TRBJ2-3; 8 bases line up with TRBD2. The CDR3 is 16 amino acids. Trimming took 5 bases from V and 3 from J; bases not matched to a gene: 10. Germline V gives CDR1 SGHTA, CDR2 FQGTGA. CDR3 in amino acids: CASSPHSGGGTDTQYF. The CDR3 DNA is TGTGCCAGCAGCCCGCACTCCGGGGGGGGTACAGATACGCAGTATTTT.

This clone was detected a few times. The chain links TRBV19 to TRBJ1-1, with 8 positions matching TRBD1. The CDR3 consists of 16 residues. With 5 bases clipped from V and 1 base from J, the junction kept 9 bases outside the gene matches. CDR1 and CDR2 from the germline V gene are LNHDA and SQIVND (reference sequence). The CDR3 DNA sequence: TGTGCCAGTAGTGTGTTCCGGGACAGGAGGAACACTGAAGCTTTCTTT. This sequence encodes CASSVFRDRRNTEAFF.

This chain joins TRBV28 and TRBJ1-4; no definite D call. Germline V lookup: CDR1 MDHEN, CDR2 SYDVKM. The CDR3 covers 11 residues. V gave up 4 bases and J gave up 7 bases, with 4 bases separating them. The CDR3 sequence: CASSSGEKLFF. In nucleotides, the CDR3 is TGTGCCAGCAGTTCGGGTGAAAAACTGTTTTTT.

The rearrangement links TRBV27 to TRBJ2-5; TRBD2 aligns across 7 bases. Germline values: CDR1 MNHEY, CDR2 SMNVEV (reference sequence). CDR3 length equals 15 residues. The V segment lost 4 bases and the J segment 2 bases; nucleotides outside the gene matches: 7. CDR3 residues: CASSSPSSGQETQYF. CDR3 sequence (DNA): TGTGCCAGCAGTTCCCCCTCTAGCGGACAAGAGACCCAGTACTTC.

This clone was counted a single time. The rearrangement uses TRBV5-8 and TRBJ2-3; no definite D call. Germline V gene sequence: CDR1 SGHTS, CDR2 YDEGEE. The CDR3 loop spans 9 amino acids. Trimming removed 5 bases at V and 10 bases at J, with 5 bases between. The CDR3 loop is CASRRSQYF. Written as DNA, the CDR3 is TGTGCCAGCAGGAGGTCGCAGTATTTT.

This clone has a single count. The genes are TRBV5-5 and TRBJ2-7; 11 nucleotides align to TRBD2. Germline values: CDR1 SGHKS, CDR2 YYEKEE (reference sequence). The V and J ends lost 5 bases and 4 bases, in that order; junction bases with no gene match: 20. The CDR3 is 19 residues long. CDR3 coding DNA: TGTGCCAGCAGGGATAGCCTGACTAGCGGGGTCACATCCTCTTACGAGCAGTACTTC. Its translation: CASRDSLTSGVTSSYEQYF.

The J gene is TRBJ1-1, the V gene TRBV7-9, with 7 bases lining up with TRBD1. The length of the CDR3 is 17 residues. V shed 3 bases and J 5 bases; nucleotides not matched to a gene: 15. CDR1 SEHNR and CDR2 FQNEAQ come from the germline V gene (reference sequence). The CDR3 DNA reads as TGTGCCAGCAGCTTCAGGTCACAGGGGCCCGTGAGGACTGAAGCTTTCTTT. It encodes CASSFRSQGPVRTEAFF.

V and J are TRBV7-8 and TRBJ1-2, with D possibly matching TRBD1 (5 bases). Per germline, CDR1 SGHVS and CDR2 FQNEAQ. The CDR3 extends over 15 amino acids. Trimming removed 4 bases at V and 8 bases at J, with 20 bases between. In DNA, the CDR3 is TGTGCCAGCAGCTCAGGACATCGGGTCCAGGGAGGCTACACCTTC. As protein: CASSSGHRVQGGYTF.

This sequence joins TRBV4-3 and TRBJ2-7, with 8 bases aligning to TRBD1. Per germline, CDR1 LGHNA and CDR2 YSLEER. The V gene end was trimmed by 0 bases and the J gene end by 2 bases; junction bases not matched to a gene: 0. This CDR3 is 14 amino acids long. The CDR3 protein is CASSQETGAYEQYF. The DNA for the CDR3 is TGCGCCAGCAGCCAAGAGACAGGGGCCTACGAGCAGTACTTC.

The gene calls are TRBV30 and TRBJ1-1, with D tentatively TRBD1 (5 bases). CDR1 and CDR2 from the germline V gene are GTSNPN and SVGIG (reference sequence). The V and J ends lost 2 bases and 0 bases respectively, with 16 bases between them. This CDR3 contains 16 residues. CDR3: CAWSFNRRRLNTEAFF. The CDR3 nucleotides read TGTGCCTGGAGTTTCAACAGGCGGAGATTGAACACTGAAGCTTTCTTT. Full variable domain (rest looked up from reference TRBV30 and TRBJ1-1): SQTIHQWPATLVQPVGSPLSLECTVEGTSNPNLYWYRQAAGRGLQLLFYSVGIGQISSEVPQNLSASRPQDRQFILSSKKLLLSDSGFYLCAWSFNRRRLNTEAFFGQGTRLTVV.

This chain connects TRBV7-6 to TRBJ2-7; the match to TRBD1 covers 7 bases. Germline V gene lookup returns CDR1 SGHVS and CDR2 FNYEAQ. CDR3 length: 19 residues. The trim removed 2 bases at V and 3 bases at J, leaving 19 bases unmatched. Here the CDR3 reads CASSLSSPGPGQPHYEQYF. CDR3 in DNA: TGTGCCAGCAGCTTATCCTCTCCCGGGCCGGGACAGCCCCACTACGAGCAGTACTTC.

V is TRBV30 and J is TRBJ1-1; the D is unclear. The V gene lost 3 bases and the J gene lost 1 base, with 18 bases spanning the gap. The CDR3 extends over 16 amino acids. Germline lookup yields CDR1 GTSNPN and CDR2 SVGIG (reference sequence). In nucleotides, the CDR3 is TGTGCCTGGAGGCCACCCCCCCGAACAAAGAACACTGAAGCTTTCTTT. Translated: CAWRPPPRTKNTEAFF.

This chain links TRBV20-1 with TRBJ2-3, with TRBD2 matching over 8 bases. This CDR3 comprises 11 residues. Germline assignment: CDR1 DFQATT and CDR2 SNEGSKA (reference sequence). The DNA for the CDR3 is TGCAGCGACGGGGGGGCTGATACGCAGTATTTT. Its translation: CSDGGADTQYF.

This clone was found once. The chain links TRBV4-1 to TRBJ1-3; TRBD1 matches at 7 bases. Germline trimming cut 0 bases from V and 8 bases from J; bases unmatched to any gene: 7. This CDR3 has 15 amino acids. Per the germline V gene, CDR1 is MGHRA and CDR2 is YSYEKL. The DNA for the CDR3 is TGCGCCAGCAGCCAAGAAGGGGGCGAGGCCTACACCATATATTTT. The encoded protein is CASSQEGGEAYTIYF.

The chain couples TRBV7-9 to TRBJ2-7; 13 bases agree with TRBD2. V shed 6 bases and J 4 bases; nucleotides not matched to a gene: 6. CDR3 length: 15 residues. Germline V gives CDR1 SEHNR, CDR2 FQNEAQ (reference sequence). DNA for the CDR3: TGTGCCAGCAGTCATCCGGGACTAGCGGGGTACGAGCAGTACTTC. It encodes CASSHPGLAGYEQYF.

This chain uses TRBV7-8 with TRBJ2-7, with TRBD1 as a possible D gene (5 bases). The CDR3 spans 14 residues. V was shortened by 5 bases and J by 1 base, with 12 bases between the two germline ends. Germline V lookup: CDR1 SGHVS, CDR2 FQNEAQ. CDR3 protein: CASSPSTESYEQYF. Written as DNA, the CDR3 is TGTGCCAGCAGCCCTTCGACAGAGTCCTACGAGCAGTACTTC.

The chain has TRBV28 and TRBJ1-1; 11 nucleotides match TRBD1. The CDR3 contains 16 residues. From germline, CDR1 is MDHEN and CDR2 SYDVKM. V lost 3 bases to trimming and J lost 11 bases; unmatched junction nucleotides: 14. In DNA, the CDR3 is TGTGCCAGCAGTTTGAGGACAGGGGGCAAAATTCGGAAGGCTTTCTTT. It specifies CASSLRTGGKIRKAFF.

The chain combines TRBV6-8 with TRBJ2-7, with 8 bases matching TRBD1. This CDR3 spans 17 amino acids. The trim removed 2 bases at V and 0 bases at J, leaving 9 bases unmatched. The germline V gene encodes CDR1 MNHGY and CDR2 SAAAGT. This chain's CDR3 is CASSYPAGTGTSYEQYF. The CDR3, as DNA: TGTGCCAGCAGTTACCCGGCCGGGACAGGTACCTCCTACGAGCAGTACTTC.

This clone was seen once. The chain uses TRBV30 and TRBJ1-5; 7 bases are shared with TRBD1. Germline V CDR1 and CDR2: GTSNPN, SVGIG (reference sequence). The CDR3 totals 14 residues. Trimming at V came to 1 base and at J to 2 bases, leaving 2 bases not matched to a gene. The CDR3 DNA follows: TGTGCCTGGAGTGGCGGACAGGGCAATCAGCCCCAGCATTTT. This sequence encodes CAWSGGQGNQPQHF.

This chain joins TRBV2 and TRBJ2-2; 8 bases match TRBD2. Germline lookup yields CDR1 SNHLY and CDR2 FYNNEI. V shed 0 bases and J 4 bases; nucleotides not matched to a gene: 10. The CDR3 extends over 18 amino acids. The CDR3 sequence is CASSEAGIVAGPTGELFF. For the CDR3, the DNA is TGTGCCAGCAGTGAAGCGGGTATTGTAGCGGGACCCACCGGGGAGCTGTTTTTT.

This clone was seen once. The chain joins TRBV11-3 to TRBJ2-1; D is ambiguous. The V gene's germline CDR1 is SGHNT and CDR2 YENEEA. V lost 6 bases, J lost 5 bases, and 8 bases lay in between. This CDR3 region has 12 residues. The CDR3 coding sequence is TGTGCCAGCAGTAACCGGGACAATGAGCAGTTCTTC. As protein: CASSNRDNEQFF.

The chain links TRBV28 to TRBJ1-5; no clear D. CDR1 is MDHEN, CDR2 SYDVKM, per germline. CDR3 length: 17 amino acids. The V and J ends lost 2 bases and 0 bases respectively, with 14 bases between them. The CDR3 protein is CASSLRGWVGSNQPQHF. CDR3 in DNA: TGTGCCAGCAGTTTAAGAGGGTGGGTCGGTAGCAATCAGCCCCAGCATTTT.

This clone occurred once. The chain employs TRBV7-3 and TRBJ2-1, with a tentative D call TRBD1 (5 bases). CDR3 length: 14 amino acids. Germline values: CDR1 SGHTA, CDR2 FQGTGA. The germline V and J ends were trimmed by 2 bases and 7 bases, with 12 bases remaining between them. The CDR3 spells CASSLETADNEQFF. The CDR3 DNA reads TGTGCCAGCAGCTTAGAGACAGCCGATAATGAGCAGTTCTTC. Supplemented by reference TRBV7-3 and TRBJ2-1, the full variable domain reads GAGVSQTPSNKVTEKGKYVELRCDPISGHTALYWYRQSLGQGPEFLIYFQGTGAADDSGLPNDRFFAVRPEGSVSTLKIQRTERGDSAVYLCASSLETADNEQFFGPGTRLTVL.

This sequence joins TRBV27 and TRBJ2-1; 7 bases line up with TRBD1. From germline, CDR1 is MNHEY and CDR2 SMNVEV (reference sequence). Trimming at V came to 4 bases and at J to 7 bases, leaving 13 bases not matched to a gene. The length of the CDR3 is 16 residues. The CDR3 sequence: CASSSPIQGLGNEQFF. In DNA, the CDR3 is TGTGCCAGCAGTTCCCCGATACAGGGGCTTGGGAATGAGCAGTTCTTC.

This clone was found a few times. This chain links TRBV14 with TRBJ1-2; possibly TRBD1 for D (5 bases). Looked up from germline, CDR1 is SGHDN and CDR2 is FVKESK. V lost 1 base and J lost 6, with 18 bases in between. The CDR3 has 16 residues. This CDR3 is CASSQVQQGYSNGYTF. For the CDR3, the DNA is TGTGCCAGCAGCCAAGTTCAGCAGGGCTACTCAAATGGCTACACCTTC.

V gene TRBV4-3 combines with J gene TRBJ1-1; D is undetermined. The CDR3 length is 13 residues. V was clipped by 0 bases and J by 10 bases, with 12 bases between them. From germline, CDR1 is LGHNA and CDR2 YSLEER. The CDR3 coding sequence is TGCGCCAGCAGCCAAGATAGTAGGCGAGGAGCTTTCTTT. This translates into CASSQDSRRGAFF.